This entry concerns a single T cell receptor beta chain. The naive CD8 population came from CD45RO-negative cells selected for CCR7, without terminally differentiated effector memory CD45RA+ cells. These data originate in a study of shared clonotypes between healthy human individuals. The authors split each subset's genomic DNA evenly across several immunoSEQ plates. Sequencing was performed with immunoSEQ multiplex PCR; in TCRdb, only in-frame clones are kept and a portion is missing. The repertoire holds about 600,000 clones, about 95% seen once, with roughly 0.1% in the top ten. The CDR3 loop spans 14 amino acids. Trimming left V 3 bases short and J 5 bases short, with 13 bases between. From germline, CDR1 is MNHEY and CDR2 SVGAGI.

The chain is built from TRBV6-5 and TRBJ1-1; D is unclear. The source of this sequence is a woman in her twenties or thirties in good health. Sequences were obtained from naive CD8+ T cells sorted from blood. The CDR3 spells CASSYNVLGTEAFF. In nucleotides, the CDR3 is TGTGCCAGCAGTTATAACGTACTAGGGACTGAAGCTTTCTTT.